Sequencing of this T cell receptor (beta chain) was carried out in a study of regulatory T cells. General observations from the study: In CD3G-deficient patients, conventional CD4+ T cells were enriched for hydrophobic CDR3 residues at positions 6 and 7.

This clone was detected only a few times. Its antigen is not identified. The primer mix had 52 TRBV and 13 TRBJ primers. Assay used: immunoSEQ multiplex PCR; TCRdb lists only in-frame clones, some missing. The sample includes about 29,000 clones, about 90% of them seen just once. The sequence derives from a person aged 18 to 35 with CD3G deficiency. What was sequenced was conventional CD4+ T cells sorted from blood.

In DNA form, the CDR3 reads TGTGCCAGCAGCTTCGACAGGCCTAATGAAAAACTGTTTTTT. Encoded protein: CASSFDRPNEKLFF. The V call is TRBV7-9, the J call TRBJ1-4; perhaps TRBD1 as D (6 bases). Deletions cut 3 bases from V and 3 bases from J, with 8 bases between. From germline, CDR1 is SEHNR and CDR2 FQNEAQ (reference sequence). The CDR3 runs 14 residues.